This T cell receptor beta chain was recovered during a study of shared clonotypes between healthy human individuals. Study information: Researchers assigned three CD4 naive, three CD4 memory, two CD8 naive and one CD8 memory plate to each donor.

The assay was immunoSEQ multiplex PCR, and TCRdb's table has in-frame clones only and misses some. The table records a few million clones, approximately 94% of them present only once. Turning to this clone: The junction does not match germline at one end; this may be a read error.

From germline, CDR1 is MNHNS and CDR2 SASEGT. The CDR3 extends over 15 amino acids. The chain uses TRBV6-1 and TRBJ2-7; 9 nucleotides match TRBD1. The receptor comes from a young man in good health. The sample consisted of naive CD4+ T cells sorted from blood. Subset described: CD45RA+ positively selected. As DNA, the CDR3 is TGTGCCACCAGTTTGGGACAGGGCCCCTCCTACGAGCAGTACTTC. Translating it yields CATSLGQGPSYEQYF.